The following is a TCR beta chain sequence with its context. Its antigen is still unknown. The CDR3 runs 12 residues. Germline CDR1 and CDR2: DFQATT and SNEGSKA (reference sequence). Trimming cost V 7 bases and J 2 bases; bases outside gene matches: 5. The record originates from a study of blood T cells in healthy people across ages. A second PCR, run for roughly 7 to 12 cycles, used a sample-barcoded 5' primer plus a J-beta primer mix. One entry per CDR3 protein, called by TCRdb with MiXCR from the 5' RACE reads. The sample comprises 700,000 to 950,000 distinct CDR3 sequences, about 40% of which are singletons, and 20% to 25% rests with the top ten. General study results and limits: Per million T cells, TCR beta diversity dropped roughly linearly as age increased.

Each individual donor underwent a draw of ten milliliters of peripheral blood. Every sample had a minimum of 7 million PBMCs isolated. This chain uses TRBV20-1 with TRBJ2-7, with 7 bases identical to TRBD2. The receptor was derived from a woman aged 55-69 years in good health. Sequenced sample: blood. The CDR3 sequence: CSERGLAYEQYF. Written as DNA, the CDR3 is TGCAGTGAGAGAGGACTAGCCTACGAGCAGTACTTC.